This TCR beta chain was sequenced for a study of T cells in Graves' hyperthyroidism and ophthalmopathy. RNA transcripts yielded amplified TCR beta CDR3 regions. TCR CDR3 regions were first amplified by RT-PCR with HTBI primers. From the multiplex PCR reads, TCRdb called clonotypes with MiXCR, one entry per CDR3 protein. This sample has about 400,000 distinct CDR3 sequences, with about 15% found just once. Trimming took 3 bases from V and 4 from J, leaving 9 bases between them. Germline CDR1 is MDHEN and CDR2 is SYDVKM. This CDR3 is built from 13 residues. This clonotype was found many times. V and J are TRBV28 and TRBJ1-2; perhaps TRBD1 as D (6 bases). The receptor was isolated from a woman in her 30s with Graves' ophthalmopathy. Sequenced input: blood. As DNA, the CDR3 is TGTGCCAGCAGTTTTTTGGGGGCCTATGGCTACACCTTC. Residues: CASSFLGAYGYTF.